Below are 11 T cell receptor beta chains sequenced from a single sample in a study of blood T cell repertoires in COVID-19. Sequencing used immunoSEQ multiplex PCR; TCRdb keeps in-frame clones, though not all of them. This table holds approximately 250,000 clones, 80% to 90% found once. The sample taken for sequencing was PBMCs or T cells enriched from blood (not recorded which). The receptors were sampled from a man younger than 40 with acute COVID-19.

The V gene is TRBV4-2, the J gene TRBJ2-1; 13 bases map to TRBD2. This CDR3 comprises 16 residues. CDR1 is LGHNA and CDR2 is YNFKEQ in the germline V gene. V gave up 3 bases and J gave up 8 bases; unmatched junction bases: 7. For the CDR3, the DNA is TGTGCCAGCAGCCAGCAAACTAGCGGGGGGGCCGATGAGCAGTTCTTC. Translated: CASSQQTSGGADEQFF.

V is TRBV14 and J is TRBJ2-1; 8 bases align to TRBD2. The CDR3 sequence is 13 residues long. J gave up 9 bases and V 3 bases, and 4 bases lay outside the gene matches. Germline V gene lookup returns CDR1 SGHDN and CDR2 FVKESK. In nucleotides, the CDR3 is TGTGCCAGCAGCCATTACGGGGGGGGTGAGCAGTTCTTC. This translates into CASSHYGGGEQFF.

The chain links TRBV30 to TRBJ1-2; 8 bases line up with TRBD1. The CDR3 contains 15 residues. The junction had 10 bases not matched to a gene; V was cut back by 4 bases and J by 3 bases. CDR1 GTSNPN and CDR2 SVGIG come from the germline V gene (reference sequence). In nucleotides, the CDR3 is TGTGCCTGGAACCGCCCGGGACAGGTTTACTATGGCTACACCTTC. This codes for CAWNRPGQVYYGYTF. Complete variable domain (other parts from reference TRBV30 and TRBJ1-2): SQTIHQWPATLVQPVGSPLSLECTVEGTSNPNLYWYRQAAGRGLQLLFYSVGIGQISSEVPQNLSASRPQDRQFILSSKKLLLSDSGFYLCAWNRPGQVYYGYTFGSGTRLTVV.

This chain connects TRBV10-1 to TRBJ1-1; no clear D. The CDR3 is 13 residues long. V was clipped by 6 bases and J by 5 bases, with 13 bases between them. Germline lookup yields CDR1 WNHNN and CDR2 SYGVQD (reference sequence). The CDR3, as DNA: TGCGCCAGCAGGGAGGGATTCGGGACTGAAGCTTTCTTT. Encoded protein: CASREGFGTEAFF.

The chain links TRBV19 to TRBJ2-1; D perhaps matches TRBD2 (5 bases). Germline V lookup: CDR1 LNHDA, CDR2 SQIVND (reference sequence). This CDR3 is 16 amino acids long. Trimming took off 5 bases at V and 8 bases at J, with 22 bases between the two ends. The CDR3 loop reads CASSPVRSGLFYEQFF. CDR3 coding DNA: TGTGCCAGTAGTCCCGTTCGAAGCGGACTTTTCTATGAGCAGTTCTTC.

The CDR3 protein is CSVESGGNTIYF. CDR3 DNA: TGCAGCGTTGAATCAGGTGGAAACACCATATATTTT. The chain couples TRBV29-1 to TRBJ1-3; D unresolved. This CDR3 spans 12 amino acids. V dropped 2 bases and J dropped 3 bases, with 5 bases sitting between them. Germline V gene lookup returns CDR1 SQVTM and CDR2 ANQGSEA.

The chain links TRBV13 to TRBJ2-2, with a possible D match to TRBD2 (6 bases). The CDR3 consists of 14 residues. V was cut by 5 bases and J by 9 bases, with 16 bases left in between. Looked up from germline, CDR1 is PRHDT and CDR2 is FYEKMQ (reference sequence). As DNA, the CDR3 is TGTGCCAGCAGCCAGGGACTCCGCCCGCGGGAGCTGTTTTTT. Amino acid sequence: CASSQGLRPRELFF.

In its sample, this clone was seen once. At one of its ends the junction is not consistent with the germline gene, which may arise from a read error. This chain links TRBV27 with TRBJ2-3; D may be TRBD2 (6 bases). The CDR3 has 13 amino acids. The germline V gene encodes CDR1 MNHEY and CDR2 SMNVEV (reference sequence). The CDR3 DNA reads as TGTGCCAGCGGTTTCGGGGGTTGGGATACGCAGTATTTT. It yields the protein CASGFGGWDTQYF.

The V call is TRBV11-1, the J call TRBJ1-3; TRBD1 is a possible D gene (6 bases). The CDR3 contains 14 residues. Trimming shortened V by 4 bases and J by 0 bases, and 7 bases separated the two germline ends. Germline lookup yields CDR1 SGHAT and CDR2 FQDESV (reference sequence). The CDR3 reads CASSWGPSGNTIYF. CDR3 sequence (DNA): TGTGCCAGCAGCTGGGGGCCCTCTGGAAACACCATATATTTT. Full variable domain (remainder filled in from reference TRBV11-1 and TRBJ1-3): EAEVAQSPRYKITEKSQAVAFWCDPISGHATLYWYRQILGQGPELLVQFQDESVVDDSQLPKDRFSAERLKGVDSTLKIQPAELGDSAMYLCASSWGPSGNTIYFGEGSWLTVV.

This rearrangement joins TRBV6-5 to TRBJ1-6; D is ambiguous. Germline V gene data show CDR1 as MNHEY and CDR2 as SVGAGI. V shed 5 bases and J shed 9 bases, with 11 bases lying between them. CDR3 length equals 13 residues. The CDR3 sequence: CASSLTRGSPLHF. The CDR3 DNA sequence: TGTGCCAGCAGTCTCACCCGGGGTTCACCCCTCCACTTT.

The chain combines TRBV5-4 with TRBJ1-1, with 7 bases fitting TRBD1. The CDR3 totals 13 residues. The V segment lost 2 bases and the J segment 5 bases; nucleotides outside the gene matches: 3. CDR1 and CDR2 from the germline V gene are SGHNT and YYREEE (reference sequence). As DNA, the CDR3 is TGTGCCAGCAGCTTTGACAGGGATACTGAAGCTTTCTTT. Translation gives CASSFDRDTEAFF.